This T cell receptor beta chain appears in the sequencing data of a study of patients and donors after allogeneic stem cell transplantation. Germline V gene lookup returns CDR1 SGHKS and CDR2 YYEKEE (reference sequence). V was pared by 4 bases and J by 3 bases, with 7 bases of the junction left unmatched. The CDR3 consists of 15 residues. This clonotype was counted only a few times. TCRdb reprocessed the RT-PCR reads via MiXCR and lists one record per CDR3 protein. Of 800,000 to 1,000,000 distinct CDR3 sequences listed, more than 15% are singletons. The specimen sequenced was blood, either unsorted or a sorted T cell fraction (not recorded which). The receptor's source is a human donor who was either an allogeneic HSCT recipient or a stem cell or donor lymphocyte infusion donor (not recorded which). It is not recorded whose cells these are; they may come from a transplant donor. V usage is TRBV5-5 and J usage is TRBJ1-1; 9 bases align to TRBD1. The CDR3 reads CASSARQGEDTEAFF. The CDR3 region has the DNA TGTGCCAGCAGCGCCCGACAGGGGGAGGACACTGAAGCTTTCTTT.